This TCR beta chain was found in a study of blood T cell repertoires in COVID-19 (dated by TCRdb to 2018 to 2021). Concerning the study at large: Collaborator samples came from the United States, Italy and Spain and covered acute and convalescent phases of COVID-19. The prospective study material was composed of cDNA or gDNA derived from T cells, B-cell-depleted T cells, or PBMCs. The dataset comprised deeply sampled blood TCRbeta repertoires from subjects exposed to, actively infected with, or recovered from COVID-19. The repertoires were released in a freely available public database meant as a resource for research on the immune response to SARS-CoV-2. The samples were drawn from the first 160 participants of the ongoing ImmuneRACE study and from roughly 1,300 subjects provided by 6 global collaborators. The sample metadata nearly always contained a de-identified subject ID, COVID-19 status, age in years and sex. HLA class I and class II types, where available, came from metadata supplied by the sample provider rather than from assay-based typing. Overall study outcomes, separate from this receptor: Clinical and demographic metadata were provided uncurated, with the amount varying by source and participant.

The immunoSEQ Assay, a bias-controlled multiplex PCR, was used to amplify TCRbeta CDR3 regions from genomic DNA. On the authors' methods: Within the assay, amplification of reference gene primers was used to estimate how many nucleated cells each sample contained. Sequence reads were collapsed and filtered to measure the absolute abundance of every unique TCRbeta CDR3 rearrangement. For each sample, productive Simpson clonality was calculated as the square root of Simpson's diversity index over productive rearrangements. Not all clones reach the TCRdb copy of this immuneACCESS table, which keeps in-frame sequences only. Checked studies attribute under half of the gap to unresolved V genes and leave the rest unexplained. The V and J calls and clone size were taken over from that table, and D and trimming were inferred from the DNA. The sample table records around 400,000 clones; over 80% of these occur just once. The top ten constitute about 5% of the sample.

A word on this clone: It has no known antigen specificity. No qualities accompany the bases; no much larger clone lies one base away.

A distance of 17 bases separates the germline ends of V and J, which lose 8 bases and 6 bases respectively. Sequences SNHLY (CDR1) and FYNNEI (CDR2) are obtained from the germline V gene. The CDR3 covers 15 residues, taking in both the cysteine and the phenylalanine. This entry keeps only the CDR3 DNA: 45 bases, framed from base 1. In the prospective study, participants were roughly 18 to 90 years old, resided in under 30 geographic areas of the United States, and were enrolled through a virtual design. In the prospective study, participants were assigned to cohorts based on the clinical history participants reported in a screening survey and a study questionnaire. ImmuneRACE Cohort 3 recovered participants were defined by two consecutive negative NP/OP PCR tests, healthcare professional clearance, or symptom resolution. Each participant in the prospective study had whole blood, serum and a nasopharyngeal or oropharyngeal swab collected by mobile phlebotomists. Over an approximately 2-month period, participants in the prospective study had the option of providing additional blood draws and questionnaires. Prospective study blood samples were shipped either frozen or at room temperature before DNA extraction.

The rearranged segments are TRBV2 and TRBJ1-6; a tentative D match to TRBD1 spans 6 bases. Sample: PBMCs or T cells enriched from blood (not recorded which). The receptor's source is a woman in her forties or fifties who had recovered from COVID-19. The nucleotide sequence is TGTGCCAGCCGAGGGGGTCTAGGAACTAATTCACCCCTCCACTTT. Translated, this is CASRGGLGTNSPLHF.